This T cell receptor (beta chain) emerged from a study of cytomegalovirus exposure and HLA in healthy donors. Turning to the study itself: In a previous analysis, nearly 120 million unique TCR beta sequences were found from 150 million to 200 million T cells. Study-level results: Using the classifier, cytomegalovirus status was reportedly diagnosed with high specificity and sensitivity. In a later analysis, specific HLA alleles were associated with 15,000 to 20,000 TCR beta sequences at a 0.05 false discovery rate.

Amplification used 60 Vbeta primers and 13 Jbeta primers. Sequenced by immunoSEQ multiplex PCR; TCRdb stores in-frame clones only, minus some. The sample has some 170,000 clones; around 81% are singletons. As for this clone: Its specificity is not known. At one of its ends the junction is not consistent with the germline gene, which may arise from a read error.

The TCR comes from a woman aged 18-35 years in good health and CMV-seropositive. Specimen: PBMCs.

CDR3 protein: CASSSGDGNTIYF. In DNA, the CDR3 is TGTGCTAGCAGCTCAGGGGATGGAAACACCATATATTTT. The chain joins TRBV7-7 to TRBJ1-3, with D possibly matching TRBD1 (6 bases). CDR1 and CDR2 (germline): SSHAT, FNYEAQ (reference sequence). The CDR3 contains 13 residues.